Following are 13 T cell receptor beta chains from one sample sequenced in a study of T cell responses to AZD1222 COVID-19 vaccine. Here immunoSEQ multiplex PCR was the method, and the copy in TCRdb shows in-frame clones only, minus some. Of over 100,000 clones listed, more than 85% are singletons. Source: peripheral blood, taken on day 0 of AZD1222 vaccination. These receptors came from an adult in good health.

The V and J genes are TRBV28 and TRBJ2-3; 14 bases are shared with TRBD2. The CDR3 runs to 15 residues. The germline V gene encodes CDR1 MDHEN and CDR2 SYDVKM. V dropped 6 bases and J dropped 6; count of bases not matched to a gene: 5. The chain's CDR3 is CASSVTSGRADTQYF. The CDR3 region has the DNA TGTGCCAGCAGCGTGACTAGCGGGAGGGCGGATACGCAGTATTTT. The full variable domain, in which reference TRBV28 and TRBJ2-3 provide the parts outside the CDR3, is DVKVTQSSRYLVKRTGEKVFLECVQDMDHENMFWYRQDPGLGLRLIYFSYDVKMKEKGDIPEGYSVSREKKERFSLILESASTNQTSMYLCASSVTSGRADTQYFGPGTRLTVL.

This chain joins TRBV2 and TRBJ2-7, with D perhaps matching TRBD1 (6 bases). CDR3 length equals 14 residues. Germline CDR1 is SNHLY and CDR2 is FYNNEI. Between the trimmed V and J ends, which lost 6 bases and 2 bases, there was a span of 14 bases. The CDR3 here is CASRTGLFPYEQYF. The CDR3 region has the DNA TGTGCCAGCAGAACAGGGCTCTTCCCCTACGAGCAGTACTTC.

This chain joins TRBV7-2 and TRBJ2-4; 9 nucleotides line up with TRBD1. There are 14 residues in the CDR3. CDR1 and CDR2 (germline): SGHTA, FQGNSA. V lost 5 bases to trimming and J lost 10 bases; unmatched junction nucleotides: 9. The chain's CDR3 is CASSATGQGLIQYF. The CDR3 coding sequence is TGTGCCAGCAGCGCTACAGGACAGGGGTTGATTCAGTACTTC.

Here the CDR3 DNA reads TGTGCCAGCAGTTCGACAGGGCACACTGAAGCTTTCTTT. Encoded protein: CASSSTGHTEAFF. The rearrangement joins TRBV27 to TRBJ1-1; 7 bases are a match to TRBD1. V lost 4 bases to trimming and J lost 3 bases; unmatched junction nucleotides: 2. Germline V gene lookup returns CDR1 MNHEY and CDR2 SMNVEV (reference sequence). The CDR3 length is 13 residues.

V gene TRBV5-4 combines with J gene TRBJ2-7; tentative D call: TRBD2 (5 bases). This CDR3 has 13 residues. Germline assignment: CDR1 SGHNT and CDR2 YYREEE (reference sequence). Trimming shortened V by 6 bases and J by 8 bases, and 18 bases separated the two germline ends. In DNA, the CDR3 is TGTGCCAGCACGGAGGACGGGGTTAGGAAGCAGTACTTC. It codes for CASTEDGVRKQYF.

This clone came up once. The chain employs TRBV9 and TRBJ2-7; possible D gene TRBD2, 5 bases. This CDR3 contains 13 residues. Trimming removed 0 bases at V and 6 bases at J, with 10 bases between. Per the germline V gene, CDR1 is SGDLS and CDR2 is YYNGEE. The CDR3 reads CASSVGPGFEQYF. The CDR3 bases are TGTGCCAGCAGCGTAGGTCCGGGGTTCGAGCAGTACTTC. Based on the CDR3 plus reference TRBV9 and TRBJ2-7, the full variable domain is DSGVTQTPKHLITATGQRVTLRCSPRSGDLSVYWYQQSLDQGLQFLIQYYNGEERAKGNILERFSAQQFPDLHSELNLSSLELGDSALYFCASSVGPGFEQYFGPGTRLTVT.

The chain carries TRBV29-1 and TRBJ2-1, with D perhaps assigned TRBD1 or TRBD2 (5 bases each). This CDR3 comprises 14 residues. Trimming took off 4 bases at V and 6 bases at J, with 16 bases between the two ends. The V gene's germline CDR1 is SQVTM and CDR2 ANQGSEA. The CDR3 sequence is CSVVGTAVSNEQFF. The CDR3 bases are TGCAGCGTTGTAGGGACCGCCGTGTCCAATGAGCAGTTCTTC.

The chain links TRBV27 to TRBJ1-1; a possible D gene is TRBD1 (5 bases). Germline V gene lookup returns CDR1 MNHEY and CDR2 SMNVEV (reference sequence). This CDR3 contains 14 residues. Trimming left V 3 bases short and J 0 bases short, with 8 bases between. CDR3 residues: CASSFKGMNTEAFF. DNA of the CDR3: TGTGCCAGCAGTTTCAAGGGGATGAACACTGAAGCTTTCTTT.

About this clone: Its ends do not fully match the called genes, so a read error is possible. V usage is TRBV7-7 and J usage is TRBJ2-3; D uncertain. Germline-derived CDR1 and CDR2 are SSHAT and FNYEAQ (reference sequence). The CDR3 spans 13 residues. The CDR3 region has the DNA TGTGCTAGCAGCCCACGCATGGCAGATACGCAGTATTTT. It encodes CASSPRMADTQYF.

A single count supports this clone. This rearrangement joins TRBV7-9 to TRBJ2-1; D possibly uses TRBD1 or TRBD2 (5 bases each). CDR1 is SEHNR, CDR2 FQNEAQ, per germline (reference sequence). V lost 6 bases, J lost 9 bases, and 18 bases lay in between. The CDR3 is 14 residues long. The CDR3 sequence is CASSPGVGDGEQFF. As DNA, the CDR3 is TGTGCCAGCAGTCCAGGAGTGGGGGATGGTGAGCAGTTCTTC.

The CDR3 nucleotides are TGCGCCAGCAGCGGAGGGACAGGGGGGAATTCACCCCTCCACTTT. Its protein is CASSGGTGGNSPLHF. The gene calls are TRBV5-1 and TRBJ1-6, with 11 nucleotides matching TRBD1. CDR1 SGHRS and CDR2 YFSETQ come from the germline V gene. This CDR3 spans 15 amino acids. The V gene end was trimmed by 4 bases and the J gene end by 7 bases; junction bases not matched to a gene: 4.

The V and J genes are TRBV19 and TRBJ1-1; tentative D call: TRBD1 (6 bases). This CDR3 has 14 amino acids. Germline V gene lookup returns CDR1 LNHDA and CDR2 SQIVND (reference sequence). V lost 6 bases and J 5 bases, leaving 16 bases between the germline ends. CDR3 sequence (DNA): TGTGCCAGTAGATCCACCCAGGGGTTAACTGAAGCTTTCTTT. This encodes CASRSTQGLTEAFF.

This clone was seen more than once but under ten times. The chain joins TRBV27 to TRBJ2-1, with D perhaps matching TRBD2 (7 bases). This CDR3 has 15 amino acids. CDR1 and CDR2 from the germline V gene are MNHEY and SMNVEV (reference sequence). V was clipped by 6 bases and J by 7 bases, with 19 bases between them. CDR3 sequence reads: CASRAGAPGFNEQFF. For the CDR3, the DNA is TGTGCCAGCAGGGCGGGGGCCCCGGGATTTAATGAGCAGTTCTTC.